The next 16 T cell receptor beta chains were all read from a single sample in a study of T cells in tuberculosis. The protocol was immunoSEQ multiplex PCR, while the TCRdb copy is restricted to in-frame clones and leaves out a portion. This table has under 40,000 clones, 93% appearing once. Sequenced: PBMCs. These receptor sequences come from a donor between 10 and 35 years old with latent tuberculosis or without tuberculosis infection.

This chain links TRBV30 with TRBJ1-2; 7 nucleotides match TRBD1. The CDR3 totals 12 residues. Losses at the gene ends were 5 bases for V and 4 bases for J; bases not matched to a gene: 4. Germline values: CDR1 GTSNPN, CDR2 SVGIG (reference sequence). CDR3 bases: TGTGCCTGGCTGACAGGGTCCTATGGCTACACCTTC. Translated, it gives CAWLTGSYGYTF.

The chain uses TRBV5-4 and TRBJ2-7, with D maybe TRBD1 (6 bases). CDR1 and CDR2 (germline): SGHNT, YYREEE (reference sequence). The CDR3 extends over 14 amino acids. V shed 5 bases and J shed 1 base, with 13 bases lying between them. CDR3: CASSSTGQSYEQYF. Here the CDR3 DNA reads TGTGCCAGCAGTTCGACAGGCCAGTCCTACGAGCAGTACTTC.

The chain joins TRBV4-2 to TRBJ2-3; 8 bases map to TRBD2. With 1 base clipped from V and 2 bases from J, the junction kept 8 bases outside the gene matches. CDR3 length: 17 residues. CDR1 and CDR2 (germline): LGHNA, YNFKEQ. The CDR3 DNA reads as TGTGCCAGCAGCCAAGGTTCCGGGGGGGGCCTCACAGATACGCAGTATTTT. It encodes CASSQGSGGGLTDTQYF.

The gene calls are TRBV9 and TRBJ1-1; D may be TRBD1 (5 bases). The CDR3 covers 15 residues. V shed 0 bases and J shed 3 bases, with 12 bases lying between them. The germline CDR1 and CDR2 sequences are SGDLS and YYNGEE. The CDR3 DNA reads TGTGCCAGCAGCGTAGATGGCAGGGCGTACACTGAAGCTTTCTTT. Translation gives CASSVDGRAYTEAFF.

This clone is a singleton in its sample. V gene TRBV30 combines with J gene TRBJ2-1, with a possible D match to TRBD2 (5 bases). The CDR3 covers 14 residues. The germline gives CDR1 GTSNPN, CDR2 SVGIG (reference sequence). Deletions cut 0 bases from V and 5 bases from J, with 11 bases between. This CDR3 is CAWSVLSTNNEQFF. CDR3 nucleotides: TGTGCCTGGAGTGTATTGTCGACTAACAATGAGCAGTTCTTC.

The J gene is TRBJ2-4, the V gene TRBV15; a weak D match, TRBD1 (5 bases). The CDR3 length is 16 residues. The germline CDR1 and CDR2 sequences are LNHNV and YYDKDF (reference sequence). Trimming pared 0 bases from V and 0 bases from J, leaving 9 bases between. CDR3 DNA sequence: TGTGCCACCAGCAGAGACAGGGCTGTAGCCAAAAACATTCAGTACTTC. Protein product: CATSRDRAVAKNIQYF.

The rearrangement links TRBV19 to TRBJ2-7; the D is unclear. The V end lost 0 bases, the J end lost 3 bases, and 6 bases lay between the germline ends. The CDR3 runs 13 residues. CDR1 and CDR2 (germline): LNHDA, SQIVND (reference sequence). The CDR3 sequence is CASSIEPVYEQYF. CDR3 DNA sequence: TGTGCCAGTAGTATAGAGCCGGTCTACGAGCAGTACTTC.

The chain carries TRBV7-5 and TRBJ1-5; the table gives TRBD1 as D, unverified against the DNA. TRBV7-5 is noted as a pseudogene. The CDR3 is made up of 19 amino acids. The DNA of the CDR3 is TGTGTCAGAAGCTTAGCGCTAACAGACCTTCAGGGTGGCAATCAGCCCCAGCATTTT. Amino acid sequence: CVRSLALTDLQGGNQPQHF.

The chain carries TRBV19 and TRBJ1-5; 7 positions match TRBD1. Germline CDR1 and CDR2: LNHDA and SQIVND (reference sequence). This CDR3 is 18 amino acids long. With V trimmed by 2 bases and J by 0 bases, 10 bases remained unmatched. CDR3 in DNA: TGTGCCAGTAGTATAATAGGGGACAGTACCTATAGCAATCAGCCCCAGCATTTT. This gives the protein CASSIIGDSTYSNQPQHF.

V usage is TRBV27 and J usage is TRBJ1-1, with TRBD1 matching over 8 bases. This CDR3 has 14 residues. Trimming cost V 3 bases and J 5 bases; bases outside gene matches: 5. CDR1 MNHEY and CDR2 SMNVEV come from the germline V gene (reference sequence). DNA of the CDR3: TGTGCCAGCAGTTTCGGACAGGGTGGGACTGAAGCTTTCTTT. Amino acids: CASSFGQGGTEAFF.

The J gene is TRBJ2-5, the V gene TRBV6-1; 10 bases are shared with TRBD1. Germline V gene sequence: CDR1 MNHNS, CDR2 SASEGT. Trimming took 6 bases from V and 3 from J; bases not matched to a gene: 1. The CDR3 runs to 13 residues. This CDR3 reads CASSGTGEETQYF. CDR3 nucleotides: TGTGCCAGCAGCGGGACAGGGGAAGAGACCCAGTACTTC.

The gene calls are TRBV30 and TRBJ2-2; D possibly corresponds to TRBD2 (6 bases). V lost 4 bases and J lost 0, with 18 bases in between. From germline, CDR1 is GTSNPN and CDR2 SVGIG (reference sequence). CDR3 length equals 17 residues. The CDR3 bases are TGTGCCTGGACCGAAGGGTCTAGCGTGTCGAACACCGGGGAGCTGTTTTTT. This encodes CAWTEGSSVSNTGELFF.

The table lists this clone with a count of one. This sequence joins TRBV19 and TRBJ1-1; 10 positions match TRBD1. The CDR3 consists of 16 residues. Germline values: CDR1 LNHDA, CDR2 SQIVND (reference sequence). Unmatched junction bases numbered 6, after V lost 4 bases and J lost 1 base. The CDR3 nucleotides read TGTGCCAGTAGTAGCCCCCGACAGGGGGCGAACACTGAAGCTTTCTTT. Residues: CASSSPRQGANTEAFF.

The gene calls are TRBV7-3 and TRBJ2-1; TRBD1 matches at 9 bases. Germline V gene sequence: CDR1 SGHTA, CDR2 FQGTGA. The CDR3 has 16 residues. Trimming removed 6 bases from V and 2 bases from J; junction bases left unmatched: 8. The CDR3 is CASSLEGTGTYNEQFF. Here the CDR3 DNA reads TGTGCCAGCAGTCTCGAGGGGACAGGGACCTACAATGAGCAGTTCTTC.

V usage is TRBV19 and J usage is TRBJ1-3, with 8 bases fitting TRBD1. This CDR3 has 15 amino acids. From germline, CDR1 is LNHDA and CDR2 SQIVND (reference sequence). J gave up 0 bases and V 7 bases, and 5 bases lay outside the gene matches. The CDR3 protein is CASTGQAFSGNTIYF. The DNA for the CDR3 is TGTGCCAGTACGGGACAGGCGTTCTCTGGAAACACCATATATTTT.

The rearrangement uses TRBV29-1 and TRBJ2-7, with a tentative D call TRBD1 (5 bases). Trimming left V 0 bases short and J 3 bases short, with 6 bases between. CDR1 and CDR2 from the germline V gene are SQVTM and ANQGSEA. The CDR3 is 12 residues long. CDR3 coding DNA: TGCAGCGTTGAAGAGGACAACTACGAGCAGTACTTC. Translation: CSVEEDNYEQYF.